Listed here are 27 T cell receptor beta chains from one sample, sequenced in a study of cytotoxic CD8 clonotypes in ibrutinib-treated CLL. Sequencing was performed with immunoSEQ multiplex PCR; in TCRdb, only in-frame clones are kept and a portion is missing. The data hold fewer than 10,000 clones, with 60% to 80% observed a single time. Sequenced material: PBMCs, taken before ibrutinib treatment. The source is a human donor with chronic lymphocytic leukemia.

The chain is built from TRBV25-1 and TRBJ2-2; D may be TRBD1 or TRBD2 (5 bases each). The ends were cut back, 4 bases at V and 7 bases at J, with 7 bases in the middle. Germline CDR1 is MGHDK and CDR2 is SYGVNS. The CDR3 loop spans 12 amino acids. The CDR3 DNA follows: TGTGCCAGCAGTGGAGGGGACGGGGAGCTGTTTTTT. Encoded protein: CASSGGDGELFF.

This clone was seen more than once but under ten times. This chain links TRBV29-1 with TRBJ1-1; 9 bases agree with TRBD1. This CDR3 has 14 residues. After removal of 2 bases from V and 4 bases from J, the junction contained 5 bases not matched to a gene. Germline V gives CDR1 SQVTM, CDR2 ANQGSEA. CDR3 coding DNA: TGCAGCGTTGAAAACAGGGGGCGAGGCACTGAAGCTTTCTTT. It yields the protein CSVENRGRGTEAFF.

The chain couples TRBV6-4 to TRBJ2-1; TRBD2 agrees at 12 bases. The CDR3 extends over 15 amino acids. Germline values: CDR1 MRHNA, CDR2 SNTAGT. The V and J ends lost 4 bases and 6 bases, in that order; junction bases with no gene match: 4. The CDR3 coding sequence is TGTGCCAGCAGTGGAGGACTAGCGGGGTCCAATGAGCAGTTCTTC. It encodes CASSGGLAGSNEQFF.

The chain carries TRBV6-9 and TRBJ1-4; D ambiguous. V was cut by 6 bases and J by 8 bases, with 7 bases left in between. The V gene's germline CDR1 is MNHGY and CDR2 SVAAGI. The CDR3 loop spans 11 amino acids. CDR3: CASRTGEKLFF. The CDR3 bases are TGTGCCAGCAGGACGGGCGAAAAACTGTTTTTT.

The rearrangement links TRBV5-4 to TRBJ2-1; unclear D gene. The CDR3 covers 15 residues. The V end was cut by 0 bases, the J end by 2 bases, with 9 bases between. In germline, CDR1 is SGHNT, CDR2 YYREEE (reference sequence). The CDR3 sequence: CASSLETTTYNEQFF. CDR3 bases: TGTGCCAGCAGCTTGGAGACAACAACCTACAATGAGCAGTTCTTC. Full variable domain (missing parts from reference TRBV5-4 and TRBJ2-1): ETGVTQSPTHLIKTRGQQVTLRCSSQSGHNTVSWYQQALGQGPQFIFQYYREEENGRGNFPPRFSGLQFPNYSSELNVNALELDDSALYLCASSLETTTYNEQFFGPGTRLTVL.

There are a few counts of this clone. The V gene is TRBV6-4, the J gene TRBJ1-5; D is unclear. The germline CDR1 and CDR2 sequences are MRHNA and SNTAGT. The CDR3 totals 11 residues. The germline V and J ends were trimmed by 10 bases and 6 bases, with 10 bases remaining between them. The CDR3 DNA follows: TGTGCCACCGGGCGGGCTCAGCCCCAGCATTTT. Its translation is CATGRAQPQHF.

V is TRBV7-8 and J is TRBJ1-5, with D uncertain. CDR1 is SGHVS, CDR2 FQNEAQ, per germline. With 2 bases removed from V and 0 bases from J, the gap between germline ends came to 8 bases. The CDR3 extends over 15 amino acids. This chain's CDR3 is CASSLWVTSNQPQHF. In nucleotides, the CDR3 is TGTGCCAGCAGCTTATGGGTTACTAGCAATCAGCCCCAGCATTTT.

The genes are TRBV7-8 and TRBJ1-2; the match to TRBD1 covers 10 bases. V dropped 0 bases and J dropped 8; count of bases not matched to a gene: 6. Germline V CDR1 and CDR2: SGHVS, FQNEAQ. The CDR3 loop spans 15 amino acids. In DNA, the CDR3 is TGTGCCAGCAGCTTAGCGACAGGGGGCGCGTCCGGCTACACCTTC. The encoded protein is CASSLATGGASGYTF.

The J gene is TRBJ2-1, the V gene TRBV5-1; D gene unclear. V lost 2 bases to trimming and J lost 9 bases, with 9 bases between them. The germline V gene has CDR1 SGHRS and CDR2 YFSETQ. The CDR3 sequence is 12 residues long. The CDR3 reads CASSFVGFEQFF. CDR3 in DNA: TGCGCCAGCAGCTTCGTAGGCTTTGAGCAGTTCTTC.

This clone was observed a few times. J is TRBJ1-1 and V is TRBV19; 11 nucleotides line up with TRBD1. Germline CDR1 reads LNHDA; CDR2 reads SQIVND (reference sequence). The CDR3 is made up of 19 amino acids. V lost 1 base to trimming and J lost 1 base; unmatched junction nucleotides: 11. In nucleotides, the CDR3 is TGTGCCAGTAGTATAGGGGTGGGACAGGGGGGATCGTGGAACACTGAAGCTTTCTTT. Its translation: CASSIGVGQGGSWNTEAFF.

As to this clone: Its ends do not fully match the called genes, so a read error is possible. CDR3 loop: CASSLASAGASLTLVF. Here the CDR3 DNA reads TGCGCCAGCAGCTTGGCCTCTGCGGGAGCGTCCCTTACTTTGGTCTTC. This rearrangement joins TRBV5-1 to TRBJ2-7; 7 positions agree with TRBD2. Germline lookup yields CDR1 SGHRS and CDR2 YFSETQ. There are 16 residues in the CDR3.

This clone came up a few times. The V gene is TRBV29-1, the J gene TRBJ1-2; 10 nucleotides line up with TRBD1. The CDR3 is 15 amino acids. Trimming cost V 2 bases and J 6 bases; bases outside gene matches: 9. Germline assignment: CDR1 SQVTM and CDR2 ANQGSEA. The CDR3 sequence: CSVEFDPTGGNGYTF. The CDR3 region has the DNA TGCAGCGTTGAATTCGATCCGACAGGGGGCAATGGCTACACCTTC. The full variable domain, in which reference TRBV29-1 and TRBJ1-2 provide the parts outside the CDR3, is SAVISQKPSRDICQRGTSLTIQCQVDSQVTMMFWYRQQPGQSLTLIATANQGSEATYESGFVIDKFPISRPNLTFSTLTVSNMSPEDSSIYLCSVEFDPTGGNGYTFGSGTRLTVV.

CDR3 loop: CASSPAAEPTYEQYF. The CDR3 region has the DNA TGTGCCAGCTCACCAGCGGCGGAGCCCACGTACGAGCAGTACTTC. The chain recombines TRBV18 with TRBJ2-7, with D uncertain. Between the trimmed V and J ends, which lost 2 bases and 4 bases, there was a span of 15 bases. CDR3 length: 15 residues. Germline CDR1 is KGHSH and CDR2 is LQKENI.

V and J are TRBV10-3 and TRBJ1-2, with TRBD1 matching 10 bases. CDR3 length: 14 amino acids. J lost 8 bases, V lost 8 bases, and 11 bases had no gene match. The germline CDR1 and CDR2 sequences are ENHRY and SYGVKD. The CDR3 reads CAIFSGQGVDGYTF. For the CDR3, the DNA is TGTGCCATCTTTTCCGGACAGGGGGTTGACGGCTACACCTTC.

This rearrangement joins TRBV28 to TRBJ1-2, with D unclear. The germline gives CDR1 MDHEN, CDR2 SYDVKM. V lost 1 base and J 5 bases, leaving 5 bases between the germline ends. The CDR3 is 12 residues long. The CDR3 nucleotides are TGTGCCAGCAGTTTATTGCAGTATGGCTACACCTTC. It specifies CASSLLQYGYTF.

The rearrangement links TRBV2 to TRBJ2-7, with D unresolved. The CDR3 spans 12 residues. The V gene's germline CDR1 is SNHLY and CDR2 FYNNEI. Between the trimmed V and J ends, which lost 2 bases and 4 bases, there was a span of 6 bases. The CDR3 bases are TGTGCCAGCAGTGAACTGGAGTACGAGCAGTACTTC. Its protein product is CASSELEYEQYF.

The chain uses TRBV27 and TRBJ1-2, with 7 bases aligning to TRBD1. The trim removed 6 bases at V and 6 bases at J, leaving 16 bases unmatched. CDR1 is MNHEY, CDR2 SMNVEV, per germline (reference sequence). The CDR3 totals 16 residues. CDR3 sequence (DNA): TGTGCCAGCAGAACCCAACAGGGGTTCGTGAACGATGGCTACACCTTC. Translation: CASRTQQGFVNDGYTF.

The chain has TRBV4-1 and TRBJ2-1; 11 bases line up with TRBD2. Trimming took 2 bases from V and 6 from J; bases not matched to a gene: 3. The CDR3 is 15 amino acids. Looked up from germline, CDR1 is MGHRA and CDR2 is YSYEKL. CDR3 nucleotides: TGCGCCAGCAGCCAATGGACTAGCGGGCTCAATGAGCAGTTCTTC. Translating gives CASSQWTSGLNEQFF.

The chain links TRBV5-6 to TRBJ2-5, with 8 nucleotides matching TRBD2. V gave up 5 bases and J gave up 2 bases; unmatched junction bases: 5. Germline CDR1 reads SGHDT; CDR2 reads YYEEEE. CDR3 length equals 14 residues. The CDR3 region has the DNA TGTGCCAGCAGTCGTCGGGAGGGTCAAGAGACCCAGTACTTC. Translated: CASSRREGQETQYF.

The J gene is TRBJ2-1, the V gene TRBV18, with 7 positions matching TRBD1. This CDR3 comprises 16 residues. Germline V gives CDR1 KGHSH, CDR2 LQKENI. Trimming took 8 bases from V and 0 from J; bases not matched to a gene: 10. In nucleotides, the CDR3 is TGTGCCAGCAAAGAATCGGGACAGAGCTCCTACAATGAGCAGTTCTTC. Translation: CASKESGQSSYNEQFF.

The chain recombines TRBV19 with TRBJ2-2, with D tentatively TRBD1 (6 bases). CDR3 length: 15 amino acids. V was clipped by 5 bases and J by 6 bases, with 16 bases between them. The V gene's germline CDR1 is LNHDA and CDR2 SQIVND (reference sequence). The CDR3 bases are TGTGCCAGTAGTTTACAGGGTGGAGTAGCCGGGGAGCTGTTTTTT. As protein: CASSLQGGVAGELFF.

This chain uses TRBV5-1 with TRBJ2-2; unclear D gene. The CDR3 loop spans 13 amino acids. With 3 bases removed from V and 8 bases from J, the gap between germline ends came to 11 bases. Germline values: CDR1 SGHRS, CDR2 YFSETQ. In nucleotides, the CDR3 is TGCGCCAGCAGCTCCAAAGAGGTGGGGGAGCTGTTTTTT. This sequence encodes CASSSKEVGELFF.

This sequence joins TRBV7-9 and TRBJ2-1, with 11 bases identical to TRBD2. The germline V gene encodes CDR1 SEHNR and CDR2 FQNEAQ (reference sequence). V trimming: 1 base; J trimming: 6 bases; junction bases outside the gene matches: 8. The CDR3 covers 17 residues. The CDR3 DNA reads TGTGCCAGCAGCTTAGTGCGCAGCACTAGCGGGAGCAATGAGCAGTTCTTC. Amino acids: CASSLVRSTSGSNEQFF.

The chain uses TRBV27 and TRBJ1-1, with D maybe TRBD1 (5 bases). Germline V gene data show CDR1 as MNHEY and CDR2 as SMNVEV (reference sequence). There are 14 residues in the CDR3. The ends were cut back, 4 bases at V and 1 base at J, with 10 bases in the middle. The CDR3 DNA is TGTGCCAGCAGTTCTCGACAGAAGAACACTGAAGCTTTCTTT. Residues: CASSSRQKNTEAFF.

This clone has only a few counts. The rearrangement uses TRBV27 and TRBJ2-7, with a possible D match to TRBD1 (5 bases). The CDR3 is made up of 16 amino acids. From germline, CDR1 is MNHEY and CDR2 SMNVEV (reference sequence). V lost 6 bases to trimming and J lost 2 bases, with 20 bases between them. CDR3: CASSLEPYGHTYEQYF. In DNA form, the CDR3 reads TGTGCCAGCAGCCTCGAGCCGTACGGACATACCTACGAGCAGTACTTC.

The chain has TRBV11-3 and TRBJ1-1, with D tentatively TRBD1 (6 bases). The CDR3 extends over 13 amino acids. The ends were cut back, 5 bases at V and 7 bases at J, with 14 bases in the middle. Looked up from germline, CDR1 is SGHNT and CDR2 is YENEEA. CDR3 bases: TGTGCCAGCAGCCAACGGACAGCCCTTGAAGCTTTCTTT. It translates to CASSQRTALEAFF. Filled out from reference TRBV11-3 and TRBJ1-1, the complete variable domain reads EAGVVQSPRYKIIEKKQPVAFWCNPISGHNTLYWYLQNLGQGPELLIRYENEEAVDDSQLPKDRFSAERLKGVDSTLKIQPAELGDSAVYLCASSQRTALEAFFGQGTRLTVV.

The rearrangement joins TRBV7-2 to TRBJ2-2; 11 nucleotides agree with TRBD2. CDR3 size: 18 residues. Trimming cost V 5 bases and J 0 bases; bases outside gene matches: 8. Germline CDR1 and CDR2: SGHTA and FQGNSA. The CDR3 is CASSPRLAGPTNTGELFF. Written as DNA, the CDR3 is TGTGCCAGCAGCCCGCGACTAGCGGGACCCACGAACACCGGGGAGCTGTTTTTT.